This T cell receptor beta chain was obtained from a study of blood T cell repertoires in COVID-19. At the level of the study: Samples representing acute and convalescent COVID-19 were sourced from the United States, Italy and Spain. PBMCs, B-cell-depleted T cells, or T cells provided the cDNA or gDNA that made up the material.

Libraries were prepared by immunoSEQ multiplex PCR; TCRdb keeps only in-frame clonotypes and omits some of them. The profile shows a few hundred thousand clones, 90% of them singletons. This CDR3 has 13 residues. Losses at the gene ends were 11 bases for V and 2 bases for J; bases not matched to a gene: 8. Recruitment covered about 26 US areas and drew participants whose ages spanned about 18 to 100 years. Which cohort a participant joined came from the clinical history participants gave. The sample comprised PBMCs or T cells enriched from blood (not recorded which). The V call is TRBV23-1, the J call TRBJ2-7; 8 bases map to TRBD1. TRBV23-1 is an open reading frame, and its role is uncertain. The sequence was collected from a woman under 30 with acute COVID-19. The CDR3 nucleotides read TGCGCCCCCGGGGGACAGGAGCCCTACGAGCAGTACTTC. It is translated as CAPGGQEPYEQYF.